This T cell receptor beta chain is drawn from a study of T-cell reconstitution after alpha-beta-depleted transplantation in children. The TCRbeta library incorporated unique molecular identifiers. A single record per CDR3 protein comes from TCRdb applying MiXCR to the PCR reads. The table has approximately 400,000 distinct CDR3 sequences, approximately 10% seen once; the top ten hold roughly 6%. This clonotype was seen repeatedly, ten times or more. From germline, CDR1 is MDHEN and CDR2 SYDVKM. V lost 5 bases and J 3 bases, leaving 23 bases between the germline ends. This CDR3 region has 17 residues. The sequence was collected from a human donor who donated a stem cell graft to a child with acute myeloid leukemia. The specimen comprised PBMCs from the stem cell graft donor, sampled from the stem cell graft. The gene calls are TRBV28 and TRBJ2-7, with D perhaps TRBD1 (6 bases). The CDR3 protein is CASSTTRNPGHYYEQYF. CDR3 sequence (DNA): TGTGCCAGCAGTACCACCCGAAATCCGGGACACTACTACGAGCAGTACTTC.